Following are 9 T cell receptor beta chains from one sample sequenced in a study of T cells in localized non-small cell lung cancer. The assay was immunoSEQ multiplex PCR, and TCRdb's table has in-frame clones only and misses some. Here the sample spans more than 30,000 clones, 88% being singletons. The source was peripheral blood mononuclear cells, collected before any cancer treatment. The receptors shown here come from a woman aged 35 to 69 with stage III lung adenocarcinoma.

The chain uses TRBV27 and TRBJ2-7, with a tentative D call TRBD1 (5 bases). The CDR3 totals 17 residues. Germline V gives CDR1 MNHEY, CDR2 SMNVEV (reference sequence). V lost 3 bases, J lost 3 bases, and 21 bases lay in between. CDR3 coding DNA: TGTGCCAGCAGTTTGTGGGCCCCCAGGGCCCAAAACTACGAGCAGTACTTC. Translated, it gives CASSLWAPRAQNYEQYF.

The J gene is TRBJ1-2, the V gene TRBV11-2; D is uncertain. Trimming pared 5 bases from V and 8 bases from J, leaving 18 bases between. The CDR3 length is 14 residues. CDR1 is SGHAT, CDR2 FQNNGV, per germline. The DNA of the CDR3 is TGTGCCAGCAGCCCCCCTACGGACTGGGAAGGCTACACCTTC. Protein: CASSPPTDWEGYTF.

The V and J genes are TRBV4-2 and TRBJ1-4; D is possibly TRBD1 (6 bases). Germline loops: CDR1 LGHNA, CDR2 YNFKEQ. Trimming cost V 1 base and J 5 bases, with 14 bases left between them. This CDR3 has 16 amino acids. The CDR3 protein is CASSQGGGRGNEKLFF. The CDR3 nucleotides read TGTGCCAGCAGCCAAGGAGGGGGGAGGGGGAATGAAAAACTGTTTTTT.

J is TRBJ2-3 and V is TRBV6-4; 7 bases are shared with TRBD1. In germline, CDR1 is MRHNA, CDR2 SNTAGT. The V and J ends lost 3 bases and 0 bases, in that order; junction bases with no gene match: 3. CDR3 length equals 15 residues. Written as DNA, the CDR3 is TGTGCCAGCAGTGAGGGGACAGCGAGCACAGATACGCAGTATTTT. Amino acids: CASSEGTASTDTQYF.

The CDR3 loop is CASSSRGDYGYTF. DNA for the CDR3: TGTGCCAGCAGCTCCCGGGGGGACTATGGCTACACCTTC. The chain recombines TRBV9 with TRBJ1-2; tentatively, D is TRBD1 (5 bases). The germline V and J ends were trimmed by 4 bases and 3 bases, with 10 bases remaining between them. The CDR3 loop spans 13 amino acids. Germline V gene lookup returns CDR1 SGDLS and CDR2 YYNGEE.

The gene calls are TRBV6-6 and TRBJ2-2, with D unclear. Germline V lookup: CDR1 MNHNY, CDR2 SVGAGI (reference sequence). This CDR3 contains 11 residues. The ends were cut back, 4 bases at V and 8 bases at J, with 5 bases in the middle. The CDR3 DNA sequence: TGTGCCAGCAGTTTTGGAGGGGAGCTGTTTTTT. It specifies CASSFGGELFF.

CDR3 sequence (DNA): TGTGCCAGCACCAAGGACTACAGAGCCTATGGCTACACCTTC. Its protein product is CASTKDYRAYGYTF. The chain is built from TRBV5-4 and TRBJ1-2; D ambiguous. V lost 6 bases to trimming and J lost 4 bases, with 16 bases between them. The CDR3 loop spans 14 amino acids. The germline V gene encodes CDR1 SGHNT and CDR2 YYREEE (reference sequence).

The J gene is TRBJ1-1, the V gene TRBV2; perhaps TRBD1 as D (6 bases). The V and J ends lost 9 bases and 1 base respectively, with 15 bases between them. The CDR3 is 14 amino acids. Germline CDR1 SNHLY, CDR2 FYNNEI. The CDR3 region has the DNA TGTGCCAGTCTGCTGGACAGTTCGAACACTGAAGCTTTCTTT. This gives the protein CASLLDSSNTEAFF.

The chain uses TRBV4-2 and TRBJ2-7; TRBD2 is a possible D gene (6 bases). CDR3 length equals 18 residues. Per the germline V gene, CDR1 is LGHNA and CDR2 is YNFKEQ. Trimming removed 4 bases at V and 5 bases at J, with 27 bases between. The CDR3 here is CASSPTGTSTGGGDEQYF. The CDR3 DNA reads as TGTGCCAGCAGCCCAACCGGGACTTCTACAGGAGGTGGCGACGAGCAGTACTTC.